Below, 31 T cell receptor beta chains from the same sample are listed, as sequenced in a study of T cell responses to AZD1222 COVID-19 vaccine. Sequencing was performed with immunoSEQ multiplex PCR; in TCRdb, only in-frame clones are kept and a portion is missing. The data contain about 150,000 clones, 94% of them singletons. The sequences come from peripheral blood, collected on day 0 of AZD1222 vaccination. The receptors were sampled from an adult in good health.

The J gene is TRBJ2-3, the V gene TRBV6-5; D may match TRBD1 or TRBD2 (8 bases each). Per germline, CDR1 MNHEY and CDR2 SVGAGI. The CDR3 runs to 15 residues. The V and J ends lost 6 bases and 2 bases respectively, with 15 bases between them. The CDR3 reads CASSGGDRHTDTQYF. The CDR3 DNA reads as TGTGCCAGCAGCGGGGGGGACAGGCACACAGATACGCAGTATTTT.

The table lists this clone with a count of one. The chain is built from TRBV4-2 and TRBJ1-1; the D gene is possibly TRBD1 (5 bases). V was trimmed by 2 bases and J by 0 bases, leaving 10 bases between them. The germline gives CDR1 LGHNA, CDR2 YNFKEQ. The CDR3 loop spans 15 amino acids. The CDR3 DNA reads as TGTGCCAGCAGCCAATCGGACACTTTGAACACTGAAGCTTTCTTT. This encodes CASSQSDTLNTEAFF.

CDR3 sequence: CASSPSGERGYTF. CDR3 bases: TGTGCCAGCTCACCGAGCGGGGAAAGGGGCTACACCTTC. The chain couples TRBV18 to TRBJ1-2; no clear D gene. V was shortened by 3 bases and J by 8 bases, with 13 bases between the two germline ends. The CDR3 covers 13 residues. Germline V gene sequence: CDR1 KGHSH, CDR2 LQKENI.

The chain carries TRBV4-1 and TRBJ2-1; 7 positions match TRBD2. There are 16 residues in the CDR3. In germline, CDR1 is MGHRA, CDR2 YSYEKL. Trimming at V came to 0 bases and at J to 3 bases, leaving 5 bases not matched to a gene. In nucleotides, the CDR3 is TGCGCCAGCAGCCAAGATACGAGGACTAGCTACAATGAGCAGTTCTTC. This gives the protein CASSQDTRTSYNEQFF.

As concerns this clone: Other DNA sequences of this sample code for an identical CDR3. The chain is built from TRBV5-1 and TRBJ2-1; D ambiguous. The CDR3 has 15 amino acids. The germline CDR1 and CDR2 sequences are SGHRS and YFSETQ. V was shortened by 2 bases and J by 0 bases, with 9 bases between the two germline ends. CDR3: CASSLGLSSYNEQFF. CDR3 sequence (DNA): TGCGCCAGCAGCTTAGGTTTAAGCTCCTACAATGAGCAGTTCTTC.

The chain combines TRBV7-6 with TRBJ1-5; 7 bases line up with TRBD1. J gave up 5 bases and V 6 bases, and 10 bases lay outside the gene matches. The CDR3 extends over 15 amino acids. Looked up from germline, CDR1 is SGHVS and CDR2 is FNYEAQ. CDR3 bases: TGTGCCAGCAGTAGACAGACAGGGTCGGATCAGCCCCAGCATTTT. Its translation is CASSRQTGSDQPQHF.

This clone was observed a few times. The chain has TRBV6-1 and TRBJ2-1; 15 nucleotides line up with TRBD2. The CDR3 runs 19 residues. Germline V gene sequence: CDR1 MNHNS, CDR2 SASEGT. V shed 1 base and J 5 bases; nucleotides not matched to a gene: 9. In DNA, the CDR3 is TGTGCCAGCAGTGAAGGAGGACTAGCGGGGGGGCTGGGGGACAATGAGCAGTTCTTC. Translation: CASSEGGLAGGLGDNEQFF.

This chain connects TRBV7-2 to TRBJ2-1, with 8 bases that match TRBD2. Germline CDR1 reads SGHTA; CDR2 reads FQGNSA. V dropped 5 bases and J dropped 8; count of bases not matched to a gene: 11. The CDR3 is made up of 15 amino acids. CDR3 loop: CASSPVWSGGYEQFF. The CDR3 bases are TGTGCCAGCAGCCCCGTTTGGAGCGGGGGCTATGAGCAGTTCTTC.

The chain has TRBV3-1 (or the pseudogene TRBV3-2) and TRBJ2-5; tentative D call: TRBD2 (6 bases). V was cut by 3 bases and J by 3 bases, with 14 bases left in between. This CDR3 is 15 amino acids long. Germline V gives CDR1 LGHDT, CDR2 YNNKEL (reference sequence). The CDR3 spells CASSHYPGSKETQYF. DNA for the CDR3: TGTGCCAGCAGCCACTATCCCGGGAGCAAAGAGACCCAGTACTTC.

The J gene is TRBJ1-1, the V gene TRBV30; D remains unclear. From germline, CDR1 is GTSNPN and CDR2 SVGIG (reference sequence). Trimming left V 2 bases short and J 1 base short, with 8 bases between. The CDR3 covers 13 residues. This chain's CDR3 is CAWSPAANTEAFF. The CDR3 nucleotides are TGTGCCTGGAGTCCCGCAGCGAACACTGAAGCTTTCTTT.

The V and J genes are TRBV13 and TRBJ1-2; a possible D gene is TRBD1 (6 bases). The CDR3 has 15 amino acids. Germline V gene sequence: CDR1 PRHDT, CDR2 FYEKMQ (reference sequence). The V and J ends lost 5 bases and 5 bases respectively, with 18 bases between them. As DNA, the CDR3 is TGTGCCAGCAGCACACGAGAAACAGGGTTTTATGGCTACACCTTC. Its protein is CASSTRETGFYGYTF.

The chain employs TRBV6-2 or TRBV6-3 and TRBJ2-5, with D unresolved. The germline V gene has CDR1 MNHEY and CDR2 SVGEGT. V was trimmed by 5 bases and J by 0 bases, leaving 10 bases between them. The CDR3 consists of 14 residues. CDR3 region: CASSTQPYQETQYF. CDR3 DNA: TGTGCCAGCAGTACACAGCCTTACCAAGAGACCCAGTACTTC.

This chain connects TRBV5-4 to TRBJ2-5; 8 positions agree with TRBD2. Losses at the gene ends were 0 bases for V and 2 bases for J; bases not matched to a gene: 6. Per germline, CDR1 SGHNT and CDR2 YYREEE (reference sequence). CDR3 length: 16 amino acids. CDR3 region: CASSLGLRGGQETQYF. CDR3 coding DNA: TGTGCCAGCAGCTTGGGTCTCCGGGGGGGACAAGAGACCCAGTACTTC.

The gene calls are TRBV7-2 and TRBJ2-5; D gene uncertain. The length of the CDR3 is 13 residues. V was pared by 4 bases and J by 9 bases, with 15 bases between. Germline loops: CDR1 SGHTA, CDR2 FQGNSA. The CDR3 is CASSSLAESAQYF. DNA of the CDR3: TGTGCCAGCAGCTCCCTGGCGGAGTCGGCCCAGTACTTC.

The chain carries TRBV7-3 and TRBJ2-1, with D perhaps TRBD2 (5 bases). V lost 4 bases and J lost 1, with 17 bases in between. Germline loops: CDR1 SGHTA, CDR2 FQGTGA. The CDR3 is 17 residues long. CDR3 in amino acids: CASSSGLLDTSYNEQFF. Here the CDR3 DNA reads TGTGCCAGCAGCTCAGGATTACTAGATACTTCCTACAATGAGCAGTTCTTC.

The genes are TRBV19 and TRBJ2-4; possible D gene TRBD2, 6 bases. The germline V gene has CDR1 LNHDA and CDR2 SQIVND (reference sequence). Trimming shortened V by 2 bases and J by 0 bases, and 11 bases separated the two germline ends. The CDR3 contains 16 residues. This CDR3 reads CASSILASSAKNIQYF. The CDR3 nucleotides are TGTGCCAGTAGTATACTAGCGAGCTCAGCCAAAAACATTCAGTACTTC.

This clone has just one count. The gene calls are TRBV5-5 and TRBJ2-3; D ambiguous. The CDR3 totals 16 residues. Trimming cost V 0 bases and J 1 base, with 12 bases left between them. CDR1 is SGHKS, CDR2 YYEKEE, per germline (reference sequence). DNA for the CDR3: TGTGCCAGCAGCTTGGCCGCGTTCACGGGCACAGATACGCAGTATTTT. Amino acids: CASSLAAFTGTDTQYF.

The chain has TRBV12-3 or TRBV12-4 and TRBJ1-1; D gene unclear. Trimming took off 3 bases at V and 5 bases at J, with 10 bases between the two ends. The CDR3 extends over 13 amino acids. CDR3 DNA: TGTGCCAGCAGTTTCCGGGTAAGGACTGAAGCTTTCTTT. Translation: CASSFRVRTEAFF.

This clone was seen more than once but under ten times. The rearrangement links TRBV7-9 to TRBJ2-3, with D hard to call. The CDR3 extends over 14 amino acids. The germline V and J ends were trimmed by 5 bases and 3 bases, with 12 bases remaining between them. Germline V CDR1 and CDR2: SEHNR, FQNEAQ (reference sequence). The CDR3 DNA is TGTGCCAGCAGCCACCCCCTTTCGACAGATACGCAGTATTTT. Encoded protein: CASSHPLSTDTQYF.

This clone was counted once. This chain connects TRBV7-6 to TRBJ2-1; D is tentatively TRBD1 or TRBD2 (6 bases each). This CDR3 has 15 amino acids. Germline CDR1 SGHVS, CDR2 FNYEAQ. Trimming removed 5 bases from V and 0 bases from J, with 11 bases in between. The CDR3 DNA follows: TGTGCCAGCAGCGGAGGGGGGAACTCCTACAATGAGCAGTTCTTC. This sequence encodes CASSGGGNSYNEQFF.

The V call is TRBV3-1 (or the pseudogene TRBV3-2), the J call TRBJ1-1, with D maybe TRBD1 (6 bases). Looked up from germline, CDR1 is LGHDT and CDR2 is YNNKEL (reference sequence). CDR3 length: 13 amino acids. Trimming took 4 bases from V and 11 from J, leaving 17 bases between them. The CDR3 spells CASSPGEAGAAFF. DNA for the CDR3: TGTGCCAGCAGCCCCGGGGAAGCAGGGGCGGCTTTCTTT.

In its sample, this clone was seen a few times. This chain links TRBV3-1 (or the pseudogene TRBV3-2) with TRBJ1-4, with TRBD1 matching over 7 bases. V gave up 2 bases and J gave up 7 bases; unmatched junction bases: 10. Germline V gene sequence: CDR1 LGHDT, CDR2 YNNKEL (reference sequence). The CDR3 has 16 amino acids. The CDR3 loop reads CASSQLRGTGPEKLFF. The CDR3 bases are TGTGCCAGCAGCCAACTCAGGGGGACGGGACCTGAAAAACTGTTTTTT.

The rearrangement joins TRBV15 to TRBJ1-2; D is uncertain. The CDR3 has 15 residues. The V and J ends lost 5 bases and 4 bases respectively, with 17 bases between them. Germline lookup yields CDR1 LNHNV and CDR2 YYDKDF (reference sequence). The CDR3 coding sequence is TGTGCCACCAGCGGCCCGGGCCTCCACATCTATGGCTACACCTTC. Translating it yields CATSGPGLHIYGYTF.

This clone came up a few times. The gene calls are TRBV7-9 and TRBJ2-4; D uncertain. CDR3 length: 16 residues. V was cut by 4 bases and J by 3 bases, with 16 bases left in between. In germline, CDR1 is SEHNR, CDR2 FQNEAQ (reference sequence). CDR3: CASSSTATWGKNIQYF. The CDR3 DNA is TGTGCCAGCAGCTCCACCGCGACTTGGGGCAAAAACATTCAGTACTTC.

This clone occurred once. The V and J genes are TRBV19 and TRBJ1-5; D is unclear. The CDR3 is 17 residues long. V lost 5 bases and J lost 4, with 21 bases in between. The germline V gene has CDR1 LNHDA and CDR2 SQIVND (reference sequence). For the CDR3, the DNA is TGTGCCAGTAGTCCCCCTAAGCGTTCAGGAGGAAATCAGCCCCAGCATTTT. Translating it yields CASSPPKRSGGNQPQHF.

This clone was recorded a few times. V gene TRBV6-4 combines with J gene TRBJ2-3; TRBD2 is a possible D gene (6 bases). This CDR3 is built from 15 residues. The germline gives CDR1 MRHNA, CDR2 SNTAGT. The germline V and J ends were trimmed by 6 bases and 2 bases, with 15 bases remaining between them. In nucleotides, the CDR3 is TGTGCCAGCAGCGTCTCCGGGACTGCCACAGATACGCAGTATTTT. It is translated as CASSVSGTATDTQYF.

V and J are TRBV19 and TRBJ1-1, with D possibly being TRBD1 (6 bases). CDR3 length: 14 residues. Trimming removed 4 bases at V and 1 base at J, with 10 bases between. In germline, CDR1 is LNHDA, CDR2 SQIVND (reference sequence). The CDR3 bases are TGTGCCAGTAGTAAGCAGGGGAGGAACACTGAAGCTTTCTTT. It yields the protein CASSKQGRNTEAFF.

The chain is built from TRBV10-3 and TRBJ1-6; D is unresolved. Trimming cost V 2 bases and J 11 bases, with 10 bases left between them. The CDR3 covers 13 residues. Germline V gene sequence: CDR1 ENHRY, CDR2 SYGVKD. The CDR3 region has the DNA TGTGCCATCAGTGAGCCTGATGGAGCACCCCTCCACTTT. Translated, it gives CAISEPDGAPLHF.

This chain joins TRBV6-5 and TRBJ1-2, with 12 bases matching TRBD1. V lost 7 bases, J lost 5 bases, and 8 bases stayed unmatched. There are 15 residues in the CDR3. Germline-derived CDR1 and CDR2 are MNHEY and SVGAGI. CDR3: CASIPGGQGAYGYTF. The DNA of the CDR3 is TGTGCCAGCATCCCAGGGGGACAGGGGGCATATGGCTACACCTTC.

The J gene is TRBJ1-5, the V gene TRBV10-1; 8 nucleotides agree with TRBD1. The V gene end was trimmed by 2 bases and the J gene end by 4 bases; junction bases not matched to a gene: 1. This CDR3 is built from 14 residues. CDR1 and CDR2 (germline): WNHNN, SYGVQD (reference sequence). The CDR3 region is CASSEDRGNQPQHF. CDR3 in DNA: TGCGCCAGCAGTGAGGACAGGGGAAATCAGCCCCAGCATTTT.

The chain uses TRBV19 and TRBJ1-2, with 7 bases that match TRBD1. The V and J ends lost 6 bases and 5 bases, in that order; junction bases with no gene match: 9. The germline CDR1 and CDR2 sequences are LNHDA and SQIVND (reference sequence). CDR3 length: 14 amino acids. The CDR3 DNA sequence: TGTGCCAGTAGGCCCGGCAGGGGGGGTTATGGCTACACCTTC. Protein product: CASRPGRGGYGYTF.